The clone carrying this T cell receptor (beta chain) was observed a handful of times. TCRdb independently ran MiXCR on the RACE reads; one entry per CDR3 protein. The sample has 150,000 to 200,000 distinct CDR3 sequences, around 30% seen once; the top ten hold nearly 3%. Time point indicated: pre-sensitization, week 0. Treatment meaning: therapeutic diphenylcyclopropenone sensitization with weekly scalp DPC. The sample originates from a study of human T cells and chemical hapten exposure. V gave up 0 bases and J gave up 5 bases; unmatched junction bases: 8. This CDR3 is 16 amino acids long. From germline, CDR1 is SEHNR and CDR2 FQNEAQ (reference sequence).

The origin of this receptor is a woman aged 25-40 years with alopecia areata. Some clones in this sample may be carry-over from other donors' samples. This chain joins TRBV7-9 and TRBJ2-7, with 9 bases matching TRBD1. The sample in question was whole blood, obtained in connection with sensitization to the hapten diphenylcyclopropenone (DPC). The CDR3 DNA is TGTGCCAGCAGCTTAGCGGGACAGGGTGGGGTCCACGAGCAGTACTTC. It codes for CASSLAGQGGVHEQYF.